The text below deals with one T cell receptor (beta chain). This sample is part of a study of CD8+ T cells in alopecia areata. cDNA serving as the sequencing template came from extracted, reverse transcribed RNA. TCRdb's table, derived via immunoSEQ multiplex PCR, lists solely in-frame clones and lacks some. The table includes around 190,000 clones, about 56% detected once. The CDR3 covers 12 residues. The germline gives CDR1 SGHDT, CDR2 YYEEEE. The V gene lost 3 bases and the J gene lost 8 bases, with 9 bases spanning the gap. The sample comprised CD8+ T cells sorted from blood. The chain carries TRBV5-6 and TRBJ2-1; possible D gene TRBD1, 6 bases. This clonotype was obtained from a human donor in good health. The CDR3 nucleotides read TGTGCCAGCAGCTCCAAGGGGGATGAGCAGTTCTTC. Protein: CASSSKGDEQFF. The whole variable domain, filled in from reference TRBV5-6 and TRBJ2-1, reads DAGVTQSPTHLIKTRGQQVTLRCSPKSGHDTVSWYQQALGQGPQFIFQYYEEEERQRGNFPDRFSGHQFPNYSSELNVNALLLGDSALYLCASSSKGDEQFFGPGTRLTVL.